This T cell receptor (beta chain) was profiled in a study of blood T cell repertoires in COVID-19. Study in general: The study drew acute and convalescent COVID-19 samples from the United States, Italy and Spain. The analysed material was cDNA or gDNA that came from T cells, B-cell-depleted T cells, or PBMCs.

Per the original data handling: The authors estimated nucleated cell counts from reference gene primer amplification. Profiling relied on immunoSEQ multiplex PCR, and the TCRdb table lists in-frame clones only, not all of them. V and J calls plus clone size are reproduced from that table; the DNA served to infer D and trimming. Counted here are about 200,000 clones, approximately 84% occurring once; the ten biggest clones make up 6.5% to 7%. Germline CDR1 SGHTA, CDR2 FQGNSA. Trimming removed 3 bases from V and 0 bases from J; junction bases left unmatched: 5. The CDR3 spans 16 residues. This TCR came from a human donor with acute or convalescent COVID-19. The donor label of this sample is uncertain. The chain recombines TRBV7-2 with TRBJ1-3; the match to TRBD1 covers 7 bases. The sample was peripheral blood. CDR3 in DNA: TGTGCCAGCAGCTTCGGACAGGCCAGCTCTGGAAACACCATATATTTT. It translates to CASSFGQASSGNTIYF.